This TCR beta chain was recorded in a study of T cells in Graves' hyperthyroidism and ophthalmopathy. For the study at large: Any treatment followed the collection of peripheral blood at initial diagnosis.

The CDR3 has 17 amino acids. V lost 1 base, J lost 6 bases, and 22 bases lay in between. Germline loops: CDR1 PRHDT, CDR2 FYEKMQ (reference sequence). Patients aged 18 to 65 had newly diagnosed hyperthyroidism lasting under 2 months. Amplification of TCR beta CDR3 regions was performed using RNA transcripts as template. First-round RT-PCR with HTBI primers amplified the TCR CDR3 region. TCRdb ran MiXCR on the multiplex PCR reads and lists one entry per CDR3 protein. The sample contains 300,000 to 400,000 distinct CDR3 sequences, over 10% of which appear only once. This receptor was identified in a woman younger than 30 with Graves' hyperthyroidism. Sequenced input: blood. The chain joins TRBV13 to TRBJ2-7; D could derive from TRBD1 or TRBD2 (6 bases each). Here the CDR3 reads CASSLEGGLAVGREQYF. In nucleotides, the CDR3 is TGTGCCAGCAGCTTAGAGGGGGGTCTAGCAGTGGGTCGCGAGCAGTACTTC.